These T cell receptor beta chains were read from a single sample in a study of T-cell memory formation after mild COVID-19. MiXCR, run by TCRdb on the 5' RACE reads, gives a single entry per CDR3 protein. The sample consists of about 290,000 distinct CDR3 sequences, less than 20% of them appearing once. The sequencing sample was made of PBMCs or a T cell subset sorted from them (not recorded which). Receptors were obtained from a man aged 18 to 29 who had mild COVID-19 (a few samples of this study predate the infection). Cell type and time point are not known. Both conserved end residues are part of each CDR3. The D gene is left open where the match is weak. Clone size is stated in some rows and not others, as once, few, many or a class when expanded.

D gene: .; V gene: TRBV20-1; clone size: .; J gene: TRBJ2-4; CDR3 protein: CSALQAPLAKNIQYF; CDR3 DNA: TGCAGTGCATTACAGGCCCCACTAGCCAAAAACATTCAGTACTTC
D gene: .; V gene: TRBV20-1; clone size: .; J gene: TRBJ2-1; CDR3 protein: CSATPPLSWDEQFF; CDR3 DNA: TGCAGTGCCACACCCCCCCTATCATGGGATGAGCAGTTCTTC
D gene: TRBD2; V gene: TRBV6-2/TRBV6-3; clone size: few; J gene: TRBJ2-3; CDR3 protein: CASRLAGGRDTQYF; CDR3 DNA: TGTGCCTCCAGACTAGCGGGGGGACGAGATACGCAGTATTTT
D gene: .; V gene: TRBV10-3; clone size: few; J gene: TRBJ1-2; CDR3 protein: CAISEFPGGYGYTF; CDR3 DNA: TGTGCCATCAGTGAGTTCCCTGGAGGCTATGGCTACACCTTC
D gene: TRBD2; V gene: TRBV3-1; clone size: few; J gene: TRBJ2-1; CDR3 protein: CASSQDRTSGGRNEQFF; CDR3 DNA: TGTGCCAGCAGCCAAGATCGGACTAGCGGGGGACGAAATGAGCAGTTCTTC
D gene: TRBD1; V gene: TRBV4-3; clone size: .; J gene: TRBJ1-2; CDR3 protein: CASSQDLLFGTGVSGYTF; CDR3 DNA: TGCGCCAGCAGCCAAGATCTATTGTTTGGGACAGGAGTAAGTGGCTACACCTTC
D gene: TRBD2; V gene: TRBV6-4; clone size: many; J gene: TRBJ2-2; CDR3 protein: CASSDSTSAGELFF; CDR3 DNA: TGTGCCAGCAGTGACTCGACTAGCGCCGGGGAGCTGTTTTTT
D gene: .; V gene: TRBV6-4; clone size: .; J gene: TRBJ1-1; CDR3 protein: CASSDDWNTEAFF; CDR3 DNA: TGTGCCAGCAGTGACGACTGGAACACTGAAGCTTTCTTT
D gene: .; V gene: TRBV5-1; clone size: .; J gene: TRBJ2-5; CDR3 protein: CASSLVPRQETQYF; CDR3 DNA: TGCGCCAGCAGCTTGGTACCTAGACAAGAGACCCAGTACTTC
D gene: .; V gene: TRBV11-2; clone size: .; J gene: TRBJ1-3; CDR3 protein: CASSFRPRSPGNTIYF; CDR3 DNA: TGTGCCAGCAGCTTTCGCCCCAGGTCCCCCGGAAACACCATATATTTT
D gene: TRBD2; V gene: TRBV7-7; clone size: few; J gene: TRBJ2-5; CDR3 protein: CASSSLRGGMETQYF; CDR3 DNA: TGTGCCAGCAGCTCGCTGCGGGGGGGCATGGAGACCCAGTACTTC
D gene: .; V gene: TRBV6-2/TRBV6-3; clone size: few; J gene: TRBJ2-2; CDR3 protein: CASSYLNSGAGELFF; CDR3 DNA: TGTGCCAGCAGTTACCTCAACTCAGGGGCGGGGGAGCTGTTTTTT
D gene: TRBD2; V gene: TRBV4-1; clone size: few; J gene: TRBJ2-5; CDR3 protein: CASSLQTSGGAGETQYF; CDR3 DNA: TGCGCCAGCAGCCTTCAGACTAGCGGGGGGGCCGGGGAGACCCAGTACTTC
D gene: .; V gene: TRBV5-1; clone size: .; J gene: TRBJ2-5; CDR3 protein: CASSLAGSLEETQYF; CDR3 DNA: TGCGCCAGCAGCTTGGCCGGTAGTTTGGAGGAGACCCAGTACTTC
D gene: .; V gene: TRBV7-9; clone size: few; J gene: TRBJ1-5; CDR3 protein: CASTVGASNQPQHF; CDR3 DNA: TGTGCCAGCACGGTGGGGGCGAGTAATCAGCCCCAGCATTTT
D gene: .; V gene: TRBV20-1; clone size: .; J gene: TRBJ2-1; CDR3 protein: CSARDIGALGNEQFF; CDR3 DNA: TGCAGTGCTAGAGATATCGGGGCGTTGGGGAATGAGCAGTTCTTC
D gene: .; V gene: TRBV5-1; clone size: .; J gene: TRBJ1-1; CDR3 protein: CASSLEVPGRNTEAFF; CDR3 DNA: TGCGCCAGCAGCTTGGAAGTCCCGGGGAGGAACACTGAAGCTTTCTTT
D gene: .; V gene: TRBV29-1; clone size: few; J gene: TRBJ2-1; CDR3 protein: CSVGYSNEQFF; CDR3 DNA: TGCAGCGTCGGTTACAGCAATGAGCAGTTCTTC
D gene: TRBD1; V gene: TRBV20-1; clone size: .; J gene: TRBJ1-1; CDR3 protein: CSAVNYQGGTEAFF; CDR3 DNA: TGCAGTGCTGTTAACTACCAGGGGGGCACTGAAGCTTTCTTT
D gene: .; V gene: TRBV7-8; clone size: .; J gene: TRBJ2-5; CDR3 protein: CASSRGFEETQYF; CDR3 DNA: TGTGCCAGCTCCAGGGGTTTCGAAGAGACCCAGTACTTC
D gene: .; V gene: TRBV4-1; clone size: many; J gene: TRBJ1-6; CDR3 protein: CASSAEGDEHNSPLHF; CDR3 DNA: TGCGCCAGCAGCGCCGAGGGTGATGAGCATAATTCACCCCTCCACTTT
D gene: .; V gene: TRBV4-3; clone size: .; J gene: TRBJ2-7; CDR3 protein: CASSQDSRGVREQYF; CDR3 DNA: TGCGCCAGCAGCCAAGACAGCAGGGGAGTCCGCGAGCAGTACTTC
D gene: .; V gene: TRBV6-2/TRBV6-3; clone size: .; J gene: TRBJ2-1; CDR3 protein: CASRNTGSDEQFF; CDR3 DNA: TGTGCCAGCAGGAATACGGGGTCCGATGAGCAGTTCTTC
D gene: .; V gene: TRBV5-1; clone size: .; J gene: TRBJ1-2; CDR3 protein: CASSLGGDLANYGYTF; CDR3 DNA: TGCGCCAGCAGCTTGGGCGGTGACTTAGCTAACTATGGCTACACCTTC
D gene: .; V gene: TRBV6-5; clone size: .; J gene: TRBJ1-5; CDR3 protein: CASRTGLNQPQHF; CDR3 DNA: TGTGCCAGCAGAACAGGGCTCAATCAGCCCCAGCATTTT
D gene: TRBD2; V gene: TRBV9; clone size: .; J gene: TRBJ2-1; CDR3 protein: CASSPPGLAGHNEQFF; CDR3 DNA: TGTGCCAGCAGCCCTCCCGGACTAGCGGGGCACAATGAGCAGTTCTTC
D gene: .; V gene: TRBV5-6; clone size: many; J gene: TRBJ2-1; CDR3 protein: CASSLGAPNEQFF; CDR3 DNA: TGTGCCAGCAGCTTGGGGGCCCCCAATGAGCAGTTCTTC
D gene: .; V gene: TRBV10-3; clone size: .; J gene: TRBJ1-5; CDR3 protein: CAISEGVTNQPQHF; CDR3 DNA: TGTGCCATCAGTGAGGGTGTTACCAATCAGCCCCAGCATTTT
D gene: TRBD1; V gene: TRBV7-2; clone size: .; J gene: TRBJ1-2; CDR3 protein: CASSLALWDSHGYTF; CDR3 DNA: TGTGCCAGCAGCTTAGCGCTTTGGGACAGCCATGGCTACACCTTC
D gene: .; V gene: TRBV4-3; clone size: many; J gene: TRBJ2-2; CDR3 protein: CASSQLFTGELFF; CDR3 DNA: TGCGCCAGCAGCCAGCTCTTCACCGGGGAGCTGTTTTTT
D gene: TRBD1; V gene: TRBV13; clone size: .; J gene: TRBJ2-5; CDR3 protein: CASSPSDREKTQYF; CDR3 DNA: TGTGCCAGCAGCCCGTCGGACAGGGAAAAGACCCAGTACTTC
D gene: .; V gene: TRBV9; clone size: many; J gene: TRBJ2-2; CDR3 protein: CASSVFGSGGELFF; CDR3 DNA: TGTGCCAGCAGCGTATTTGGTTCCGGCGGGGAGCTGTTTTTT
D gene: TRBD2; V gene: TRBV5-1; clone size: .; J gene: TRBJ2-1; CDR3 protein: CASSLQGTSGGPPYNEQFF; CDR3 DNA: TGCGCCAGCAGCTTACAAGGGACTAGCGGGGGACCCCCCTACAATGAGCAGTTCTTC
D gene: .; V gene: TRBV7-2; clone size: .; J gene: TRBJ1-2; CDR3 protein: CASSLVGGLIGYGYTF; CDR3 DNA: TGTGCCAGCAGCTTAGTGGGTGGACTTATTGGCTATGGCTACACCTTC
D gene: TRBD1; V gene: TRBV24-1; clone size: few; J gene: TRBJ2-3; CDR3 protein: CATSEIGQGQDTQYF; CDR3 DNA: TGTGCCACCAGTGAAATCGGACAGGGGCAAGATACGCAGTATTTT
D gene: .; V gene: TRBV7-9; clone size: few; J gene: TRBJ2-7; CDR3 protein: CASSLASTGKTYEQYF; CDR3 DNA: TGTGCCAGCAGCTTAGCATCCACAGGGAAAACCTACGAGCAGTACTTC
D gene: .; V gene: TRBV5-1; clone size: .; J gene: TRBJ2-5; CDR3 protein: CASSQGTSSKYQETQYF; CDR3 DNA: TGCGCCAGCAGCCAGGGGACCAGCTCGAAGTACCAAGAGACCCAGTACTTC
D gene: .; V gene: TRBV7-2; clone size: .; J gene: TRBJ1-5; CDR3 protein: CASSLAYRTGGNQPQHF; CDR3 DNA: TGTGCCAGCAGCTTAGCGTATAGGACGGGTGGAAATCAGCCCCAGCATTTT
D gene: .; V gene: TRBV4-2; clone size: few; J gene: TRBJ1-4; CDR3 protein: CASSQHRATNEKLFF; CDR3 DNA: TGTGCCAGCAGCCAGCATCGAGCAACTAATGAAAAACTGTTTTTT
D gene: .; V gene: TRBV19; clone size: few; J gene: TRBJ1-5; CDR3 protein: CASSIGSASNQPQHF; CDR3 DNA: TGTGCCAGTAGTATAGGATCAGCAAGCAATCAGCCCCAGCATTTT
D gene: .; V gene: TRBV11-2; clone size: .; J gene: TRBJ2-2; CDR3 protein: CASHFLGGLTGELFF; CDR3 DNA: TGTGCCAGCCACTTCCTCGGGGGGCTCACCGGGGAGCTGTTTTTT
D gene: .; V gene: TRBV29-1; clone size: .; J gene: TRBJ2-3; CDR3 protein: CSVVGGTDTQYF; CDR3 DNA: TGCAGCGTTGTTGGAGGCACAGATACGCAGTATTTT
D gene: .; V gene: TRBV7-9; clone size: .; J gene: TRBJ1-3; CDR3 protein: CASSSLTGVGNTIYF; CDR3 DNA: TGTGCCAGCAGCTCGCTTACAGGAGTTGGAAACACCATATATTTT
D gene: .; V gene: TRBV25-1; clone size: few; J gene: TRBJ2-3; CDR3 protein: CASSVQVRDTQYF; CDR3 DNA: TGTGCCAGCAGTGTCCAGGTGCGAGATACGCAGTATTTT
D gene: .; V gene: TRBV5-1; clone size: few; J gene: TRBJ2-4; CDR3 protein: CASSPAGERNIQYF; CDR3 DNA: TGCGCCAGCAGCCCCGCTGGGGAGAGAAACATTCAGTACTTC
D gene: .; V gene: TRBV7-9; clone size: .; J gene: TRBJ1-3; CDR3 protein: CASSPSGGNTIYF; CDR3 DNA: TGTGCCAGCAGCCCGAGCGGGGGAAACACCATATATTTT
D gene: .; V gene: TRBV18; clone size: few; J gene: TRBJ2-5; CDR3 protein: CASQDSYAETQYF; CDR3 DNA: TGTGCCAGCCAGGACAGCTACGCGGAGACCCAGTACTTC
D gene: .; V gene: TRBV5-1; clone size: .; J gene: TRBJ2-5; CDR3 protein: CASSFSDPSETQYF; CDR3 DNA: TGCGCCAGCAGCTTTTCGGACCCTTCCGAGACCCAGTACTTC
D gene: .; V gene: TRBV2; clone size: few; J gene: TRBJ1-3; CDR3 protein: CASSETLSSGNTIYF; CDR3 DNA: TGTGCCAGCAGTGAGACTCTGTCCTCTGGAAACACCATATATTTT
D gene: .; V gene: TRBV7-2; clone size: .; J gene: TRBJ2-3; CDR3 protein: CASSFMGGPSTDTQYF; CDR3 DNA: TGTGCCAGCAGCTTCATGGGGGGGCCGAGCACAGATACGCAGTATTTT
D gene: .; V gene: TRBV5-4; clone size: .; J gene: TRBJ1-2; CDR3 protein: CASSLAERGNYGYTF; CDR3 DNA: TGTGCCAGCAGCTTGGCCGAGCGGGGGAACTATGGCTACACCTTC
D gene: .; V gene: TRBV15; clone size: .; J gene: TRBJ1-6; CDR3 protein: CATSRDLGSSYNSPLHF; CDR3 DNA: TGTGCCACCAGCAGAGATCTTGGGAGCTCCTATAATTCACCCCTCCACTTT
D gene: .; V gene: TRBV29-1; clone size: few; J gene: TRBJ1-3; CDR3 protein: CSVNSGNTIYF; CDR3 DNA: TGCAGCGTTAACTCTGGAAACACCATATATTTT
D gene: .; V gene: TRBV6-2/TRBV6-3; clone size: .; J gene: TRBJ2-1; CDR3 protein: CASSRRLGYNEQFF; CDR3 DNA: TGTGCCAGCAGCCGTCGACTGGGTTACAATGAGCAGTTCTTC
D gene: .; V gene: TRBV12-5; clone size: once; J gene: TRBJ2-3; CDR3 protein: CASGQGNTDTQYF; CDR3 DNA: TGTGCTAGTGGTCAGGGCAATACAGATACGCAGTATTTT
D gene: .; V gene: TRBV20-1; clone size: .; J gene: TRBJ2-7; CDR3 protein: CSANLGWEQYF; CDR3 DNA: TGCAGTGCCAATCTAGGTTGGGAGCAGTACTTC
D gene: .; V gene: TRBV12-3/TRBV12-4; clone size: few; J gene: TRBJ2-4; CDR3 protein: CASSLPSGHPSKNIQYF; CDR3 DNA: TGTGCCAGCAGTTTACCGTCAGGTCACCCTTCCAAAAACATTCAGTACTTC